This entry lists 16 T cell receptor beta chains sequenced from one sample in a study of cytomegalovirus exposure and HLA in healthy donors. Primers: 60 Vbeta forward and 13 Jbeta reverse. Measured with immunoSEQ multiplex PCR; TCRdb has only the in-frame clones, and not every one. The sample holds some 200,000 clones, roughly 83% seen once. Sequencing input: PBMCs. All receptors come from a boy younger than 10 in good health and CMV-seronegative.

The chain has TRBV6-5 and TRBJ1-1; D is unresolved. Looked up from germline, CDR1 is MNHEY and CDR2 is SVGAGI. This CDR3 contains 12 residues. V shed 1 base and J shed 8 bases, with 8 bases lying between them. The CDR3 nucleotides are TGTGCCAGCAGTTACTTCGGTTCCGAAGCTTTCTTT. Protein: CASSYFGSEAFF.

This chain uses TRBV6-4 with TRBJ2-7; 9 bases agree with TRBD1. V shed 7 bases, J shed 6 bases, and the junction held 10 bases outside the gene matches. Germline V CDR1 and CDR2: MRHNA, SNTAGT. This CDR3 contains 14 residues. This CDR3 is CASTTGTGLREQYF. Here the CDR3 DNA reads TGTGCCAGCACCACCGGGACAGGGTTACGCGAGCAGTACTTC.

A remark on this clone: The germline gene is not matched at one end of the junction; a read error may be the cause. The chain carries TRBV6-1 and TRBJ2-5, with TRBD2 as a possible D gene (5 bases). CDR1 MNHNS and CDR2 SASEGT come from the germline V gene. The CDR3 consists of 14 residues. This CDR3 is CASNEHIEGETQYF. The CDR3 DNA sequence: TGTGCCAGCAATGAACACATAGAGGGCGAGACCCAGTACTTC.

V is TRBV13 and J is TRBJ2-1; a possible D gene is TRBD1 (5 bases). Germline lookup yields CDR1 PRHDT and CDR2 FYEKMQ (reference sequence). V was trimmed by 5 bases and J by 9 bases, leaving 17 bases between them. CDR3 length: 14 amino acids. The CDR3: CASSEQAGWGEQFF. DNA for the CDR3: TGTGCCAGCAGCGAACAGGCCGGATGGGGTGAGCAGTTCTTC.

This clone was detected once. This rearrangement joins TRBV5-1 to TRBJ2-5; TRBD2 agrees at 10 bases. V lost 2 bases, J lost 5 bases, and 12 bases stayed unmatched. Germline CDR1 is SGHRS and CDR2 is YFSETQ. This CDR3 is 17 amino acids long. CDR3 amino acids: CASSFLLAGPGSETQYF. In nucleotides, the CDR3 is TGCGCCAGCAGCTTCCTACTAGCGGGGCCGGGGAGTGAGACCCAGTACTTC.

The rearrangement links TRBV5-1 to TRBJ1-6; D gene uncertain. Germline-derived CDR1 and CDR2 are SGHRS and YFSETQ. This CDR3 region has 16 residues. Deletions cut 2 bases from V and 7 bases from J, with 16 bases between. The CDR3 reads CASSFGILAGNSPLHF. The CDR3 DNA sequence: TGCGCCAGCAGCTTCGGGATTTTGGCGGGGAATTCACCCCTCCACTTT.

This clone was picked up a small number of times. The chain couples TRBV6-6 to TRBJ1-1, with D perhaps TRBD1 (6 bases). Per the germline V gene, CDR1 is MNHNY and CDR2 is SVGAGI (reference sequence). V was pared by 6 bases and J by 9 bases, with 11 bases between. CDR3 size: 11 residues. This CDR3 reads CASRQGTKAFF. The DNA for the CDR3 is TGTGCCAGCAGGCAGGGGACAAAAGCTTTCTTT.

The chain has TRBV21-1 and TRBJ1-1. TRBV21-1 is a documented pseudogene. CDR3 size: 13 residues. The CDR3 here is CASTLRTFSEAFF. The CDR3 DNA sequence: TGTGCCAGCACCCTCCGGACTTTCTCTGAAGCTTTCTTT.

CDR3 DNA: TGTGCCAGCAGCTCCCACGTCCTACAAGAGACCCAGTACTTC. Translated: CASSSHVLQETQYF. This chain links TRBV6-1 with TRBJ2-5; D gene unclear. The V end was cut by 6 bases, the J end by 2 bases, with 13 bases between. The CDR3 loop spans 14 amino acids. Germline lookup yields CDR1 MNHNS and CDR2 SASEGT.

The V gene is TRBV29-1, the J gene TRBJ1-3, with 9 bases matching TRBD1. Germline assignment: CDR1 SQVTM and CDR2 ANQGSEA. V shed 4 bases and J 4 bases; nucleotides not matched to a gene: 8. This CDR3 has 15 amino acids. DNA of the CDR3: TGCAGCGTTGTGGCCGGGACAGGGTACGGAAACACCATATATTTT. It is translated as CSVVAGTGYGNTIYF.

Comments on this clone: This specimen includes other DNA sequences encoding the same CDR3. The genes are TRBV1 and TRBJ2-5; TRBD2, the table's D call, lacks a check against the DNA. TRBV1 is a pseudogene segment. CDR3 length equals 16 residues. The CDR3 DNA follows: TGCACCAGCAGCCAAGGATGGGGGGGCACACAAGAGACCCAGTACTTC. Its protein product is CTSSQGWGGTQETQYF.

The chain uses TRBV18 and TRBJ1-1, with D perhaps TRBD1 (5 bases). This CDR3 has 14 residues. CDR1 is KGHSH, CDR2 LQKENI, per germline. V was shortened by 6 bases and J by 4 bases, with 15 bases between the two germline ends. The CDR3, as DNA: TGTGCCAGCTCCCCGAAAAGGGGTGCCACTGAAGCTTTCTTT. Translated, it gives CASSPKRGATEAFF.

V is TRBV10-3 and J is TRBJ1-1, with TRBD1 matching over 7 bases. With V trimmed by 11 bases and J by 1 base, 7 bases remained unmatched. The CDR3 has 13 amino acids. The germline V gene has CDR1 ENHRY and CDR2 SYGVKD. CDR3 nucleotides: TGTGCCGTTGTCGGGACAGCGAACACTGAAGCTTTCTTT. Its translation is CAVVGTANTEAFF.

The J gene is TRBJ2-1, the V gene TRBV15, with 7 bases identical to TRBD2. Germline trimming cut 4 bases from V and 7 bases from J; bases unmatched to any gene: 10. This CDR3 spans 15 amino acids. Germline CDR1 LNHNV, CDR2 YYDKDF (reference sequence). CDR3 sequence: CATSIRAGEGNEQFF. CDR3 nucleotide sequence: TGTGCCACCAGCATAAGGGCGGGAGAGGGAAATGAGCAGTTCTTC. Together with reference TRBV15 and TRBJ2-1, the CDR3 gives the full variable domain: DAMVIQNPRYQVTQFGKPVTLSCSQTLNHNVMYWYQQKSSQAPKLLFHYYDKDFNNEADTPDNFQSRRPNTSFCFLDIRSPGLGDTAMYLCATSIRAGEGNEQFFGPGTRLTVL.

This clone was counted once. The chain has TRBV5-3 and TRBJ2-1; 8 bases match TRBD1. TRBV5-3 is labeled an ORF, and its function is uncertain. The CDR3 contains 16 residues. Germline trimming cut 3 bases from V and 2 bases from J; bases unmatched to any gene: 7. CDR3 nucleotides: TGTGCCAGAAGCTCCCTGGACAGGGTACCCTACAATGAGCAGTTCTTC. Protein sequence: CARSSLDRVPYNEQFF.

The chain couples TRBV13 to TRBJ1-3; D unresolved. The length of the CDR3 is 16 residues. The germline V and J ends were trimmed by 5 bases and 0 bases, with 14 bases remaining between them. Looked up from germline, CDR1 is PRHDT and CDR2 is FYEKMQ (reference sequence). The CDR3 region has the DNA TGTGCCAGCAGCATGTTTCTAGAAACCTCTGGAAACACCATATATTTT. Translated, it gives CASSMFLETSGNTIYF.